This TCR beta chain was sequenced in a study of shared clonotypes between healthy human individuals. Study-level information: CD4 naive and memory got three plates each, CD8 naive two, CD8 memory one. Study results and caveats: Sequencing depth was expected to affect clonotype sharing among donors. Naive subsets tended to show greater estimated richness than memory subsets.

As regards this clone: The antigen remains undetermined.

Germline V gene lookup returns CDR1 MGHRA and CDR2 YSYEKL. V was pared by 0 bases and J by 5 bases, with 16 bases between. The CDR3 length is 17 residues. Sorted-subset replicate PCRs used about 180 ng DNA, approximately 33,000 T cell genomes. Clones were read by immunoSEQ multiplex PCR, and TCRdb kept only the in-frame ones, dropping some. The profile shows under 350,000 clones, over 75% of them singletons. The sequencing sample was made of memory CD8+ T cells sorted from blood. This sample's subset: CD45RO+ cells pooled with CCR7-negative TemRA cells. V and J are TRBV4-1 and TRBJ1-4; D uncertain. The TCR sequence derives from a man aged 18 to 30 in good health. The CDR3 bases are TGCGCCAGCAGCCAAGATCGCTTACTACCTCAGAATGAAAAACTGTTTTTT. Residues: CASSQDRLLPQNEKLFF.